This entry is about one T cell receptor beta chain. This specimen comes from a study of shared T cell receptors in the human thymus. Germline CDR1 SNHLY, CDR2 FYNNEI. V dropped 3 bases and J dropped 5 bases, with 13 bases sitting between them. The CDR3 totals 14 residues. Repertoires were generated with immunoSEQ multiplex PCR, while TCRdb's copy carries only in-frame clones and drops some. The repertoire holds over 650,000 clones, with more than 70% as singletons. Another study also made use of these data, one on human thymus T cells. That study reports: Congenital heart defects were the reason for the corrective surgery that the donors, healthy Finnish infants, were having.

The receptor comes from a boy under three years old with a congenital heart defect. Input material: thymocytes. The gene calls are TRBV2 and TRBJ2-5, with D possibly being TRBD2 (5 bases). The chain's CDR3 is CASSDARRRETQYF. In DNA, the CDR3 is TGTGCCAGCAGTGACGCTAGGAGGAGGGAGACCCAGTACTTC.